These 26 T cell receptor beta chains were sequenced from one sample in a study of cytotoxic CD8 clonotypes in ibrutinib-treated CLL. This table comes from immunoSEQ multiplex PCR, and its TCRdb copy is limited to in-frame clones, with some not included. The data hold some 310,000 clones, with around four fifths observed a single time. The sequencing used PBMCs, collected before ibrutinib treatment. The source of these receptors is a human donor with chronic lymphocytic leukemia.

The V call is TRBV27, the J call TRBJ2-7; D uncertain. Germline CDR1 and CDR2: MNHEY and SMNVEV (reference sequence). This CDR3 has 11 amino acids. Trimming shortened V by 10 bases and J by 3 bases, and 10 bases separated the two germline ends. CDR3 DNA sequence: TGTGCCACATACAGAGGCTACGAGCAGTACTTC. It specifies CATYRGYEQYF.

The chain uses TRBV7-8 and TRBJ1-1; a weak D match, TRBD1 (5 bases). The ends were cut back, 5 bases at V and 4 bases at J, with 14 bases in the middle. CDR1 and CDR2 (germline): SGHVS, FQNEAQ. This CDR3 contains 14 residues. The DNA for the CDR3 is TGTGCCAGCAGCCCGCATGGGGGTGGCACTGAAGCTTTCTTT. Protein product: CASSPHGGGTEAFF.

The chain links TRBV28 to TRBJ2-1; 9 bases align to TRBD1. Germline V lookup: CDR1 MDHEN, CDR2 SYDVKM. The V gene end was trimmed by 6 bases and the J gene end by 9 bases; junction bases not matched to a gene: 12. The CDR3 sequence is 15 residues long. CDR3 amino acids: CASSPSGTGQGEQFF. The CDR3 DNA follows: TGTGCCAGCAGCCCCTCCGGGACAGGGCAGGGTGAGCAGTTCTTC.

The V gene is TRBV19, the J gene TRBJ1-1; D perhaps matches TRBD1 (5 bases). CDR3 size: 13 residues. V was cut by 3 bases and J by 7 bases, with 12 bases left in between. CDR1 and CDR2 from the germline V gene are LNHDA and SQIVND (reference sequence). The CDR3 loop reads CASSMGKRGEAFF. In nucleotides, the CDR3 is TGTGCCAGTAGTATGGGGAAAAGGGGTGAAGCTTTCTTT.

A note on this clone: This CDR3 is also generated by other DNA sequences in the sample. The chain has TRBV11-2 and TRBJ1-1; D remains ambiguous. V was shortened by 1 base and J by 7 bases, with 4 bases between the two germline ends. The germline V gene encodes CDR1 SGHAT and CDR2 FQNNGV. This CDR3 region has 11 residues. The CDR3: CASSLGVEAFF. The CDR3 nucleotides read TGTGCCAGCAGCTTAGGAGTTGAAGCTTTCTTT.

Only a few counts were recorded for this clone. The chain uses TRBV19 and TRBJ2-6; no firm D call. The V end lost 6 bases, the J end lost 2 bases, and 8 bases lay between the germline ends. The germline gives CDR1 LNHDA, CDR2 SQIVND (reference sequence). The CDR3 sequence is 14 residues long. The CDR3 is CASSIPAGANVLTF. The CDR3 coding sequence is TGTGCCAGTAGCATCCCAGCTGGGGCCAACGTCCTGACTTTC. Full variable domain (remainder filled in from reference TRBV19 and TRBJ2-6): DGGITQSPKYLFRKEGQNVTLSCEQNLNHDAMYWYRQDPGQGLRLIYYSQIVNDFQKGDIAEGYSVSREKKESFPLTVTSAQKNPTAFYLCASSIPAGANVLTFGAGSRLTVL.

The chain employs TRBV7-9 and TRBJ2-1; 13 nucleotides match TRBD2. This CDR3 comprises 16 residues. Germline V gene lookup returns CDR1 SEHNR and CDR2 FQNEAQ (reference sequence). With 3 bases clipped from V and 4 bases from J, the junction kept 3 bases outside the gene matches. CDR3 protein: CASSFGTSGTYNEQFF. In nucleotides, the CDR3 is TGTGCCAGCAGCTTCGGGACTAGCGGGACATACAATGAGCAGTTCTTC.

This chain uses TRBV18 with TRBJ2-3, with TRBD1 as a possible D gene (5 bases). The CDR3 is 15 amino acids. Germline CDR1 is KGHSH and CDR2 is LQKENI. Trimming pared 2 bases from V and 4 bases from J, leaving 13 bases between. The CDR3 DNA sequence: TGTGCCAGCTCACCAAATACAGGAGCGCCAGATACGCAGTATTTT. Encoded protein: CASSPNTGAPDTQYF. Full variable domain (remainder filled in from reference TRBV18 and TRBJ2-3): NAGVMQNPRHLVRRRGQEARLRCSPMKGHSHVYWYRQLPEEGLKFMVYLQKENIIDESGMPKERFSAEFPKEGPSILRIQQVVRGDSAAYFCASSPNTGAPDTQYFGPGTRLTVL.

This sequence joins TRBV7-9 and TRBJ1-2; possibly TRBD1 for D (6 bases). V lost 5 bases, J lost 4 bases, and 14 bases lay in between. This CDR3 region has 14 residues. In germline, CDR1 is SEHNR, CDR2 FQNEAQ (reference sequence). The CDR3 DNA reads as TGTGCCAGCAGCAAAGGGGGTGAGGCCTATGGCTACACCTTC. It specifies CASSKGGEAYGYTF.

The chain recombines TRBV5-4 with TRBJ2-1, with no clear D. Germline lookup yields CDR1 SGHNT and CDR2 YYREEE (reference sequence). The CDR3 is made up of 14 amino acids. V lost 2 bases and J 4 bases, leaving 10 bases between the germline ends. The CDR3 region is CASSLRRRYNEQFF. The CDR3 DNA sequence: TGTGCCAGCAGCTTACGGCGGAGATACAATGAGCAGTTCTTC.

The genes are TRBV9 and TRBJ2-7, with D hard to call. Trimming cost V 0 bases and J 3 bases, with 13 bases left between them. Germline V gene sequence: CDR1 SGDLS, CDR2 YYNGEE. The CDR3 spans 15 residues. CDR3 coding DNA: TGTGCCAGCAGCGTAGAGCCTAGTGACCTCTACGAGCAGTACTTC. This codes for CASSVEPSDLYEQYF.

This clone showed up just once. This chain connects TRBV6-1 to TRBJ2-1; 10 bases line up with TRBD2. V was pared by 2 bases and J by 8 bases, with 9 bases of the junction left unmatched. Per the germline V gene, CDR1 is MNHNS and CDR2 is SASEGT. This CDR3 has 16 amino acids. CDR3 coding DNA: TGTGCCAGCAGTGAAAAGGCAGCGGGAGGGTTTTATGAGCAGTTCTTC. Protein product: CASSEKAAGGFYEQFF.

The rearrangement uses TRBV4-1 and TRBJ2-3; TRBD2 aligns across 16 bases. Germline V CDR1 and CDR2: MGHRA, YSYEKL. With 1 base clipped from V and 6 bases from J, the junction kept 4 bases outside the gene matches. The CDR3 spans 17 residues. In nucleotides, the CDR3 is TGCGCCAGCAGCCAAGGAGGGACTAGCGGGAGGGGGGATACGCAGTATTTT. Translated, it gives CASSQGGTSGRGDTQYF.

The rearrangement links TRBV10-3 to TRBJ2-5; 10 bases match TRBD2. Per the germline V gene, CDR1 is ENHRY and CDR2 is SYGVKD. V was pared by 10 bases and J by 1 base, with 6 bases of the junction left unmatched. The CDR3 has 14 amino acids. CDR3 in amino acids: CATGLADSQETQYF. The CDR3 DNA follows: TGTGCCACCGGACTAGCGGACAGCCAAGAGACCCAGTACTTC.

The J gene is TRBJ2-1, the V gene TRBV11-2; 7 positions agree with TRBD1. The length of the CDR3 is 13 residues. After removal of 3 bases from V and 6 bases from J, the junction contained 2 bases not matched to a gene. Germline V gene data show CDR1 as SGHAT and CDR2 as FQNNGV. The CDR3 sequence: CASSFGQANEQFF. CDR3 bases: TGTGCCAGCAGCTTCGGACAGGCCAATGAGCAGTTCTTC.

The rearrangement links TRBV5-1 to TRBJ2-7; D call uncertain. Deletions cut 2 bases from V and 3 bases from J, with 12 bases between. Germline V gene sequence: CDR1 SGHRS, CDR2 YFSETQ. The CDR3 totals 14 residues. In nucleotides, the CDR3 is TGCGCCAGCAGCTTAGAACCGTTCAACTACGAGCAGTACTTC. It yields the protein CASSLEPFNYEQYF.

In this sample, this clone turned up once. This chain uses TRBV6-5 with TRBJ2-5; D is perhaps TRBD1 (5 bases). The V and J ends lost 2 bases and 0 bases respectively, with 7 bases between them. The germline V gene encodes CDR1 MNHEY and CDR2 SVGAGI. CDR3 length: 14 amino acids. The CDR3 sequence is CASSYGAYQETQYF. CDR3 sequence (DNA): TGTGCCAGCAGTTACGGGGCGTACCAAGAGACCCAGTACTTC.

The CDR3 reads CASSGGRQGNTEAFF. DNA of the CDR3: TGTGCCAGCAGTGGGGGCCGACAGGGGAACACTGAAGCTTTCTTT. The chain links TRBV27 to TRBJ1-1, with TRBD1 matching over 7 bases. CDR1 and CDR2 (germline): MNHEY, SMNVEV (reference sequence). V gave up 5 bases and J gave up 1 base; unmatched junction bases: 7. The CDR3 spans 15 residues.

The rearrangement uses TRBV19 and TRBJ1-2; TRBD1 matches at 7 bases. V was clipped by 5 bases and J by 4 bases; unmatched bases: 19. The CDR3 runs to 18 residues. Germline values: CDR1 LNHDA, CDR2 SQIVND (reference sequence). The CDR3 reads CASSVSQGSIDRSYGYTF. CDR3 in DNA: TGTGCCAGTAGTGTTTCACAGGGGTCCATTGATCGTAGCTATGGCTACACCTTC. The variable domain in full, completed from reference TRBV19 and TRBJ1-2, reads DGGITQSPKYLFRKEGQNVTLSCEQNLNHDAMYWYRQDPGQGLRLIYYSQIVNDFQKGDIAEGYSVSREKKESFPLTVTSAQKNPTAFYLCASSVSQGSIDRSYGYTFGSGTRLTVV.

V gene TRBV11-3 combines with J gene TRBJ2-2; no clear D gene. The CDR3 is made up of 12 amino acids. CDR1 SGHNT and CDR2 YENEEA come from the germline V gene. V was shortened by 3 bases and J by 7 bases, with 6 bases between the two germline ends. The CDR3 is CASSFGFGELFF. CDR3 coding DNA: TGTGCCAGCAGCTTTGGTTTCGGGGAGCTGTTTTTT.

The count of this clone is one. The gene calls are TRBV30 and TRBJ1-3; D is unresolved. The CDR3 is made up of 12 amino acids. Trimming took off 0 bases at V and 4 bases at J, with 4 bases between the two ends. Germline V gene lookup returns CDR1 GTSNPN and CDR2 SVGIG (reference sequence). The CDR3 loop reads CAWSVEGNTIYF. CDR3 nucleotides: TGTGCCTGGAGTGTTGAAGGAAACACCATATATTTT.

The chain couples TRBV4-1 to TRBJ2-3; the D gene is possibly TRBD2 (5 bases). There are 12 residues in the CDR3. Germline V gives CDR1 MGHRA, CDR2 YSYEKL. Trimming stripped 4 bases from V and 13 bases from J, with 15 bases between. The CDR3 protein is CASSPDGKLKYF. CDR3 DNA sequence: TGCGCCAGCAGCCCGGACGGGAAGCTAAAGTATTTT.

CDR3 nucleotide sequence: TGTGCCAGCTCACCACCACCGGGAGTGGCCACCGGGGAGCTGTTTTTT. It is translated as CASSPPPGVATGELFF. The chain joins TRBV18 to TRBJ2-2; D might be TRBD2 (6 bases). CDR3 length: 16 amino acids. Trimming stripped 0 bases from V and 4 bases from J, with 12 bases between. Germline V gives CDR1 KGHSH, CDR2 LQKENI.

The V call is TRBV14, the J call TRBJ2-7, with no clear D. CDR1 is SGHDN, CDR2 FVKESK, per germline. Trimming cost V 3 bases and J 2 bases, with 8 bases left between them. The CDR3 has 13 amino acids. The CDR3 DNA reads as TGTGCCAGCAGCCACCGCCAGACCTACGAGCAGTACTTC. It translates to CASSHRQTYEQYF.

This clone was recorded once. V usage is TRBV7-3 and J usage is TRBJ2-7; 8 nucleotides match TRBD2. Germline values: CDR1 SGHTA, CDR2 FQGTGA. Losses at the gene ends were 1 base for V and 5 bases for J; bases not matched to a gene: 4. This CDR3 spans 14 amino acids. CDR3 coding DNA: TGTGCCAGCAGCTTAAAGCGGGAGAGCCACGAGCAGTACTTC. Protein product: CASSLKRESHEQYF. Using reference TRBV7-3 and TRBJ2-7 for the parts outside the CDR3, the full variable domain is GAGVSQTPSNKVTEKGKYVELRCDPISGHTALYWYRQSLGQGPEFLIYFQGTGAADDSGLPNDRFFAVRPEGSVSTLKIQRTERGDSAVYLCASSLKRESHEQYFGPGTRLTVT.

This clone appeared a few times. The chain joins TRBV9 to TRBJ2-1, with 15 bases aligning to TRBD2. V gave up 4 bases and J gave up 10 bases; unmatched junction bases: 6. This CDR3 is 15 amino acids long. Germline V gives CDR1 SGDLS, CDR2 YYNGEE. The CDR3 bases are TGTGCCAGCAGCACCAAGGGACTAGCGGGAGGAGAGCAGTTCTTC. This encodes CASSTKGLAGGEQFF.